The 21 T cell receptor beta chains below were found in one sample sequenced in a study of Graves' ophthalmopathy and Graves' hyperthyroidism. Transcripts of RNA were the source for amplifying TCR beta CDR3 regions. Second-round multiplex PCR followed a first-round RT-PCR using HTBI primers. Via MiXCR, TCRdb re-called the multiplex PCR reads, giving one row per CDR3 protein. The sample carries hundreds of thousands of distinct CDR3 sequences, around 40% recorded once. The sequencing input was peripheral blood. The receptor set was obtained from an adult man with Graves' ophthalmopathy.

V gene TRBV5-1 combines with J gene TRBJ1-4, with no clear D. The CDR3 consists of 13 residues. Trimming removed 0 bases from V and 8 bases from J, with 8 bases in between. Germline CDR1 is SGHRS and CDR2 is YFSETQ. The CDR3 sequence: CASSLVIGEKLFF. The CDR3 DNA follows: TGCGCCAGCAGCTTGGTAATCGGAGAAAAACTGTTTTTT.

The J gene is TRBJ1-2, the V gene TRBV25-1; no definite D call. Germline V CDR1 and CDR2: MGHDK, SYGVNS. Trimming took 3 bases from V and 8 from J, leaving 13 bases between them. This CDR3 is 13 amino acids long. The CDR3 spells CASSDRNGQGYTF. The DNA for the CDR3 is TGTGCCAGCAGTGACAGGAATGGGCAAGGCTACACCTTC.

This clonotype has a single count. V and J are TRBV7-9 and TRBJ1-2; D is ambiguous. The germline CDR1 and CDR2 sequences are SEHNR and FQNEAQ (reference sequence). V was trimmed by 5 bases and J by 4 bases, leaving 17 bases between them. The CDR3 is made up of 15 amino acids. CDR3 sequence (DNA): TGTGCCAGCAGCCAACATCGAGAACCCTCCTATGGCTACACCTTC. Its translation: CASSQHREPSYGYTF.

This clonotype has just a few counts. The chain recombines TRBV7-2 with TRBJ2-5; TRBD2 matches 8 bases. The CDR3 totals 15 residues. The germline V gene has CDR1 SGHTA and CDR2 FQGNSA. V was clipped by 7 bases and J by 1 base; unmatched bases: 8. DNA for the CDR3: TGTGCCAGCACCCCGGTAGCGGGACTCCAAGAGACCCAGTACTTC. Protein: CASTPVAGLQETQYF.

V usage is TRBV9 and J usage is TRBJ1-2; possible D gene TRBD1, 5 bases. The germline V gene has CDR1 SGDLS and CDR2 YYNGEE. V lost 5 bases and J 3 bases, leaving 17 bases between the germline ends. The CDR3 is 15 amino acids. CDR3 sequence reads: CASSIDEGWDYGYTF. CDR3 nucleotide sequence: TGTGCCAGCAGTATAGACGAGGGGTGGGACTATGGCTACACCTTC.

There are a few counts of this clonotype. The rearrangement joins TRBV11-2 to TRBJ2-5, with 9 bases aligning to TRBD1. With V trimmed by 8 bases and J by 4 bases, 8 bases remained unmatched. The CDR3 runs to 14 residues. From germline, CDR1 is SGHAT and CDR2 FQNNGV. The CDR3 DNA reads TGTGCCAGCTCACCGACAGGGGGGTCAGAGACCCAGTACTTC. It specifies CASSPTGGSETQYF.

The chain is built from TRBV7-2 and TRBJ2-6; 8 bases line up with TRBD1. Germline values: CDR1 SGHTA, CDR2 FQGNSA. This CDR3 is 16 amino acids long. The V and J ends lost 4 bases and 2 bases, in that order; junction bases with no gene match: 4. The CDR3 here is CASSSLGQAGANVLTF. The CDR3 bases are TGTGCCAGCAGCTCCTTGGGACAGGCTGGGGCCAACGTCCTGACTTTC.

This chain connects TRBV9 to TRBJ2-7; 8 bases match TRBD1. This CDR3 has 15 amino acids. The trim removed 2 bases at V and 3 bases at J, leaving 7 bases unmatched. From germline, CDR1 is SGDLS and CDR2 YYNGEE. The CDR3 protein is CASSVDTGTGYEQYF. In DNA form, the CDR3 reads TGTGCCAGCAGCGTGGACACCGGGACAGGCTACGAGCAGTACTTC.

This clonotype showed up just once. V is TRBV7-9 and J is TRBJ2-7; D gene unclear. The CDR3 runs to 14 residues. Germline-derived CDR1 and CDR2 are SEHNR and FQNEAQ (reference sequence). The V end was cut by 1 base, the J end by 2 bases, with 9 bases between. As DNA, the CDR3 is TGTGCCAGCAGCTTAGACCAATATACCTACGAGCAGTACTTC. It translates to CASSLDQYTYEQYF.

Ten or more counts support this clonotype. CDR3 sequence: CASSSDREDEQYF. CDR3 nucleotides: TGTGCCAGCAGCTCAGACAGGGAGGACGAGCAGTACTTC. V and J are TRBV7-9 and TRBJ2-7; a weak D match, TRBD1 (7 bases). V dropped 4 bases and J dropped 5 bases, with 12 bases sitting between them. This CDR3 comprises 13 residues. Per germline, CDR1 SEHNR and CDR2 FQNEAQ (reference sequence).

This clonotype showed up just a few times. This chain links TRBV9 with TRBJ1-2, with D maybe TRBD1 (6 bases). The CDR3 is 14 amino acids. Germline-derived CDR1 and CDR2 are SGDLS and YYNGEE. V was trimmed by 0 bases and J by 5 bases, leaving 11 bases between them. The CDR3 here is CASSVGQVSYGYTF. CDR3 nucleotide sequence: TGTGCCAGCAGCGTAGGACAGGTATCGTATGGCTACACCTTC.

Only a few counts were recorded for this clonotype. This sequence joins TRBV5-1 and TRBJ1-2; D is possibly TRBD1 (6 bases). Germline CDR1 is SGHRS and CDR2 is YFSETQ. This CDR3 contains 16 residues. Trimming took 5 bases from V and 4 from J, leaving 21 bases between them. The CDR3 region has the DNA TGCGCCAGCAGTCCCGGGACAACACCGAGGGGCTATGGCTACACCTTC. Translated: CASSPGTTPRGYGYTF.

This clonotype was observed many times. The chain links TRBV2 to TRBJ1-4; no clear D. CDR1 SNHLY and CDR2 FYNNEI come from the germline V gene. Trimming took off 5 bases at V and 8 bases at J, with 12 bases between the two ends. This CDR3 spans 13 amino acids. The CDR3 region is CASSLGLDEKLFF. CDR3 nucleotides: TGTGCCAGCAGTCTAGGGTTGGACGAAAAACTGTTTTTT.

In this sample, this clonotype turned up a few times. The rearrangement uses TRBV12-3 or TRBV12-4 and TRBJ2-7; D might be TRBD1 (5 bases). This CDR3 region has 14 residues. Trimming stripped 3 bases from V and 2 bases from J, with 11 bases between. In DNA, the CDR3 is TGTGCCAGCAGTTTGGCAGGGCCCCCCTACGAGCAGTACTTC. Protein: CASSLAGPPYEQYF.

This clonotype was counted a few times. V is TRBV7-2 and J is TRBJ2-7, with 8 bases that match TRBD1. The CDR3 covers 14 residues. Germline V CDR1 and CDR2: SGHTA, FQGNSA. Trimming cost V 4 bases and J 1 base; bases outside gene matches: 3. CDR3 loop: CASSWGQESYEQYF. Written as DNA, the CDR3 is TGTGCCAGCAGCTGGGGACAGGAATCCTACGAGCAGTACTTC.

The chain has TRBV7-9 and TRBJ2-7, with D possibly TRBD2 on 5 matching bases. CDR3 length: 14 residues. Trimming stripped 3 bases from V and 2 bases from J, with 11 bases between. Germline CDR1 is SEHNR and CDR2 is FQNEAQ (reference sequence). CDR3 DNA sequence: TGTGCCAGCAGCTTGGTCCAGCGGACCTACGAGCAGTACTTC. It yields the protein CASSLVQRTYEQYF.

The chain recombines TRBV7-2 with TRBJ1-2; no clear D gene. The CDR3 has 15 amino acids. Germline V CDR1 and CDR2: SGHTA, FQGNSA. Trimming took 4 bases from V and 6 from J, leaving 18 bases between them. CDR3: CASSSLPGLKDGYTF. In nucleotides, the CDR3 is TGTGCCAGCAGCTCGCTTCCGGGGTTGAAGGATGGCTACACCTTC.

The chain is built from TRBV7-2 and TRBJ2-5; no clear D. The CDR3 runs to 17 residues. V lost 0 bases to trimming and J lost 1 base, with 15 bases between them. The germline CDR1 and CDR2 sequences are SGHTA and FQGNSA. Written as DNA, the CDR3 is TGTGCCAGCAGCTTAGCGCGCTTAGAAGGGCTCCAAGAGACCCAGTACTTC. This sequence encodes CASSLARLEGLQETQYF.

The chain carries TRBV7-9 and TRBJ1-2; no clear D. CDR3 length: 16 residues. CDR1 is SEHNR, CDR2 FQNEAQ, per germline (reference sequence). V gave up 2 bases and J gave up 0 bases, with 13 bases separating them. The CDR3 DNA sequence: TGTGCCAGCAGCTTATCGGGCGATGGGACTAACTATGGCTACACCTTC. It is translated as CASSLSGDGTNYGYTF.

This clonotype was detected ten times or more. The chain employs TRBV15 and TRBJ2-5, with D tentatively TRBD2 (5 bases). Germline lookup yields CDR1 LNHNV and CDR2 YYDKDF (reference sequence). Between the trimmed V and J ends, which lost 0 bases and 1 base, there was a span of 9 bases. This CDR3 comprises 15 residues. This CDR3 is CATSREGGFQETQYF. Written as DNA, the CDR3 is TGTGCCACCAGCAGAGAAGGAGGATTCCAAGAGACCCAGTACTTC.

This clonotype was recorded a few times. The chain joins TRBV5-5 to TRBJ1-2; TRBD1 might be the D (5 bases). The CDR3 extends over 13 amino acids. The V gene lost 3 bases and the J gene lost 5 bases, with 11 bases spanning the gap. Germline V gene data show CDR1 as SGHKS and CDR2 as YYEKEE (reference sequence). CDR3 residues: CASSSTGPYGYTF. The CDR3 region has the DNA TGTGCCAGCAGCTCGACGGGACCATATGGCTACACCTTC.